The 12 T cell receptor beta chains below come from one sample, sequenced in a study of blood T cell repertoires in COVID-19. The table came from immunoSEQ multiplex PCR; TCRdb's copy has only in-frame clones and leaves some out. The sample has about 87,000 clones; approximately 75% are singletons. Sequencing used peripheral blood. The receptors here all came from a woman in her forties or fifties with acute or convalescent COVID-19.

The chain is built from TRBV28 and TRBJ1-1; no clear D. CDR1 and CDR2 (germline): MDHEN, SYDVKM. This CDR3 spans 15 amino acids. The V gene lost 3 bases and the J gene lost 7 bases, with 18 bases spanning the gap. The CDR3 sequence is CASSFSYRGSSEAFF. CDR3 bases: TGTGCCAGCAGTTTTTCTTACCGAGGGTCGAGTGAAGCTTTCTTT.

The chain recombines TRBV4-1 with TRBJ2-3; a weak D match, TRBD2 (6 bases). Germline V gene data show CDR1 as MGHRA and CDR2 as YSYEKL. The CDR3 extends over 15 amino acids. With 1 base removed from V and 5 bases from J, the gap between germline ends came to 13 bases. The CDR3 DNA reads TGCGCCAGCAGCCAAGTGGGGGGAGCGAGAGATACGCAGTATTTT. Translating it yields CASSQVGGARDTQYF.

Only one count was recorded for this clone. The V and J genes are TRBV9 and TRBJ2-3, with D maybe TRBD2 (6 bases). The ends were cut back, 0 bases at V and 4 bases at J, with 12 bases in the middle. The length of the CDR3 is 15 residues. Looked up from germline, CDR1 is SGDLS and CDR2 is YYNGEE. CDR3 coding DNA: TGTGCCAGCAGCGTAGTGCCGGGGACTTCAGATACGCAGTATTTT. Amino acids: CASSVVPGTSDTQYF.

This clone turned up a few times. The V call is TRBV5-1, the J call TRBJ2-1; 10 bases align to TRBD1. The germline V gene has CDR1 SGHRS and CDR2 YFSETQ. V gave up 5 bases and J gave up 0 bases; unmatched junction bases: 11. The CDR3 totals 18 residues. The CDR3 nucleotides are TGCGCCAGCAGTCGGGGACAGGGGAATCCGAGCTCCTACAATGAGCAGTTCTTC. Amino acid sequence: CASSRGQGNPSSYNEQFF. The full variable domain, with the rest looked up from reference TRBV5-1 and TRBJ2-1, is KAGVTQTPRYLIKTRGQQVTLSCSPISGHRSVSWYQQTPGQGLQFLFEYFSETQRNKGNFPGRFSGRQFSNSRSEMNVSTLELGDSALYLCASSRGQGNPSSYNEQFFGPGTRLTVL.

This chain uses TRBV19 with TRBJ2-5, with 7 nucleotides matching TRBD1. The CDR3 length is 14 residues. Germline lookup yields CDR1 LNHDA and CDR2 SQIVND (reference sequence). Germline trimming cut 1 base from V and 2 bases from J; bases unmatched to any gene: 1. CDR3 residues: CASSIGGQQETQYF. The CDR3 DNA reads TGTGCCAGTAGTATAGGGGGACAGCAAGAGACCCAGTACTTC. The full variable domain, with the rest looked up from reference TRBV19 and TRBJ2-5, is DGGITQSPKYLFRKEGQNVTLSCEQNLNHDAMYWYRQDPGQGLRLIYYSQIVNDFQKGDIAEGYSVSREKKESFPLTVTSAQKNPTAFYLCASSIGGQQETQYFGPGTRLLVL.

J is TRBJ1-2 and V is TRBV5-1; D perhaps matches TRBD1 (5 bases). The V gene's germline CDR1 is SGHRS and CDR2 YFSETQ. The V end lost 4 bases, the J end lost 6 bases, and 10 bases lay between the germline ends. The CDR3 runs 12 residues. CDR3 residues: CASSGDLNGYTF. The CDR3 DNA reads TGCGCCAGCAGCGGGGACTTAAATGGCTACACCTTC.

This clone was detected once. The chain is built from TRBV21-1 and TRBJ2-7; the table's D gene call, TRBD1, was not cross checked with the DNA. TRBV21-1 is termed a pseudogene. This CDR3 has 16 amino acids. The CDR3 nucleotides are TGTGCCAGCAGCAAAAGTCCGGAGACAGGGGGATACGAGCAGTACTTC. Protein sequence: CASSKSPETGGYEQYF.

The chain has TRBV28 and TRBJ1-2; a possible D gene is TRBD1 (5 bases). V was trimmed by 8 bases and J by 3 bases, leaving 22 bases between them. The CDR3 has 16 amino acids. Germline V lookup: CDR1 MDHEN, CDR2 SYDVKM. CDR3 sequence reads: CASLLKRRAGDYGYTF. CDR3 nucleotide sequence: TGTGCCAGCTTACTCAAACGACGCGCGGGGGACTATGGCTACACCTTC.

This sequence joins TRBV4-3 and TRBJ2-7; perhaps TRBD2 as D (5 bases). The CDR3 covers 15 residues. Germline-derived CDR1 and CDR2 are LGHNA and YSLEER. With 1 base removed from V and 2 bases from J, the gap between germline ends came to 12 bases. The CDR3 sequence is CASSQGTDLTYEQYF. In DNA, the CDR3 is TGCGCCAGCAGCCAAGGGACGGACTTAACCTACGAGCAGTACTTC.

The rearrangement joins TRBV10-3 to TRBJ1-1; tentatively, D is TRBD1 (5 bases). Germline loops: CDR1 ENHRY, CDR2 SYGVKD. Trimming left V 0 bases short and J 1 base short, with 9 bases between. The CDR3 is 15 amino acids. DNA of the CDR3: TGTGCCATCAGTGAGTCGGCGGGGACGAACACTGAAGCTTTCTTT. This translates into CAISESAGTNTEAFF.

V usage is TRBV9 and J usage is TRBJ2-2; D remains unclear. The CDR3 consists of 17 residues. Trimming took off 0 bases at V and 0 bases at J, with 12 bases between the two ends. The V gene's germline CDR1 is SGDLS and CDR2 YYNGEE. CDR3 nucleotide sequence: TGTGCCAGCAGCGTAGGGTTCGGGTCCGCGAACACCGGGGAGCTGTTTTTT. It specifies CASSVGFGSANTGELFF.

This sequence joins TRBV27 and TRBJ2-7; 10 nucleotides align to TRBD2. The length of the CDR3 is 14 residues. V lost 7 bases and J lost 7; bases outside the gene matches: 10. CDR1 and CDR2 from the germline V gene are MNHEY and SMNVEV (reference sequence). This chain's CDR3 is CASTPLAGAGEQYF. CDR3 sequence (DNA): TGTGCCAGCACCCCTCTAGCGGGGGCGGGTGAGCAGTACTTC.